This T cell receptor (beta chain) was found in a study of CD8+CD57+ T cells in acquired aplastic anemia (dated by TCRdb to the late 2010s). Study-level background: On average, sorted CD4+ and CD8+ cells yielded around 3.5 ug of extracted DNA, with a range of about 0.19 to 30 ug. CD8+CD57+ expansion was defined as frequency above the mean frequency observed in healthy subjects. The investigation overall reported the following: Although 25 to 30 CD8+ CDR3 sequences were shared by patients and controls, these sequences appeared highly expressed in patients and within the immunodominant clones of patients. CD8+ Simpson's diversity did not differ significantly between patients and healthy controls (P=0.060).

Comments on this clonotype: Which antigen it targets is not known. The record has no base qualities; no much larger clone is one base away.

Genomic DNA served as template for TCR beta VDJ combination and CDR3 sequence profiling. An Illumina HiSeq 2000 was used for TCR repertoire sequencing. The paper's data handling went like this. TRBV/TRBJ rearrangement plots, CDR3 size and DJ length profiles, and Simpson's diversity index were used to assess repertoires. The most abundant DNA sequence in the deep sequencing data was defined as the immunodominant clone. CDR3 amino acid sequences were screened for sharing across subjects and were compared with published repertoires and the VDJdb database. The public reads were reprocessed in TCRdb via fastp at Q25 and MiXCR, keeping in-frame beta chains. CDR3 protein sequences are deduplicated, and each keeps its most common genes and DNA. TCRdb, not the authors, supplied the V and J calls. The table for this sample lists hundreds of thousands of distinct CDR3 sequences; roughly 34% of them were counted only once. 0.7% to 1% of the sample is in the top ten clones.

Patients chosen for sequencing had shown expansion of CD8+CD57+ cells by flow cytometry. Severe acquired aplastic anemia was diagnosed in all patients according to International Study of Aplastic Anemia and Agranulocytosis and Camitta criteria. At the time blood was sampled, none of the patients had received any therapy. In the study, sorted CD4+ and CD8+ blood T cells from patients with severe aplastic anemia and from healthy subjects underwent deep sequencing of TCR repertoires. In the USA, patient enrollment took place under clinicaltrials.gov protocols 00001620, 01623167, 00001397, 00071045, 00081523 and 00961064. Ficoll-Paque density gradient centrifugation was used to isolate peripheral blood mononuclear cells. Before DNA extraction, CD4+ and CD8+ T cells were sorted by FACS or by magnetic beads. The receptor was derived from a human donor with aplastic anemia. The sample taken for sequencing was sorted CD4+, CD8+, or CD8+CD57+ T cells (not recorded which) from PBMCs.

For the CDR3, the sequence is CASSPRRGWKQETQYF. The bases read TGTGCCAGCAGCCCCCGACGAGGGTGGAAACAAGAGACCCAGTACTTC. This chain is built from TRBV7-8 and TRBJ2-5; possibly the D gene is TRBD2, per 5 matching bases. At the junction V is shortened by 5 bases and J by 2 bases, with 18 bases in between. The CDR1 and CDR2 encoded by the germline V gene are SGHVS and FQNEAQ. Measured from the cysteine to the phenylalanine, the CDR3 is 16 residues long. Kept here is only the CDR3 DNA, which spans 48 bases and is read in frame from base 1.